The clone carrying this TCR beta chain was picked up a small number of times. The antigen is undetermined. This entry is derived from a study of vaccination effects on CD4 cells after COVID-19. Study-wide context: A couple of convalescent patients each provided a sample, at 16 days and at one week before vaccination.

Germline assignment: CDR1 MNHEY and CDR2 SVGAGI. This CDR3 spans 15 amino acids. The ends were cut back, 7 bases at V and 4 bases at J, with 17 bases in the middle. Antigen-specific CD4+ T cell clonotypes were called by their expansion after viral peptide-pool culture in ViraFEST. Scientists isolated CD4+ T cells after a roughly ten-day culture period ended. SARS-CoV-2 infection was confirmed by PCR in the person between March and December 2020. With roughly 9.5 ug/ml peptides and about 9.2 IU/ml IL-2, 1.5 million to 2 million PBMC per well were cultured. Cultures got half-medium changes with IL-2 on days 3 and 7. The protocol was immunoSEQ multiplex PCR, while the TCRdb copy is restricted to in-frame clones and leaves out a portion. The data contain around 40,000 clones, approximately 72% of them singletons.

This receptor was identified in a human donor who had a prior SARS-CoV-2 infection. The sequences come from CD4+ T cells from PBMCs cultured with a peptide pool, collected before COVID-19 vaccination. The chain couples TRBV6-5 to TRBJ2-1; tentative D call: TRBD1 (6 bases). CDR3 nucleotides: TGTGCCAGCACGCTGGACAGTTTCCCGTACAATGAGCAGTTCTTC. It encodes CASTLDSFPYNEQFF.